The T cell receptor beta chain under discussion was sequenced for a study of CD8+ T cells in alopecia areata (dated by TCRdb to the late 2010s). With regard to the full study: Treated patients were enrolled in an open-label pilot trial of oral tofacitinib, 5 to 10 mg twice daily, for moderate-to-severe alopecia areata. Patients stayed on tofacitinib for 6 to 18 months and then had 6 months of follow-up off drug so that delayed response and recurrence could be assessed. In treated patients, disease severity was measured using the SALT score, which gives the percentage of scalp surface area affected. To study T cell clonal expansion in alopecia areata, the researchers applied high-throughput TCRbeta sequencing to both the C3H/HeJ mouse model and human patients. Scalp tissue and sorted CD4+ and CD8+ peripheral blood T cells from patchy and totalis/universalis alopecia areata patients and from healthy controls were covered by human TCRbeta sequencing. Biopsies were taken from tofacitinib-treated patients at baseline and at 4 and 24 weeks of treatment, and a later scalp biopsy was taken in several of the tofacitinib-treated patients. Scalp clonality was compared across normal scalp (n=4), patchy alopecia areata scalp (n=8), and alopecia totalis/universalis scalp (n=8). RNA was extracted with the PAXgene miRNA kit for fixed scalp, the miRNeasy kit for PBMCs, and the RNeasy kit for mouse skin. TCRbeta CDR3 regions were amplified by immunoSEQ multiplex PCR with 35 Vbeta forward and 13 Jbeta reverse primers. Points the paper makes about the study in general: The treated cohort was small, with a single nonresponder, so links between baseline CD8+ expansion and response need larger studies. Unlike mouse skin, which is dominated by gammadelta T cells, normal human skin has resident alphabeta T cells that are also sequenced, and this complicates analysis of the scalp TCR repertoire. With tofacitinib, both scalp clonality and the number of expanded CD8+ clones among the top 100 scalp clones went down significantly. Many expanded lesional clones persisted in scalp and blood during tofacitinib treatment, which may partly explain relapse after stopping treatment. Compared with normal scalp, lesional scalp had higher clonality and more expanded CD8+ clones, particularly in alopecia totalis/universalis, a pattern that suggests antigenic drive. TCR sequences shared between patients were less clear than in mice, possibly partly because of HLA diversity in the patient population.

Spanning cysteine to phenylalanine, the CDR3 consists of 17 amino acids. Solely the CDR3 DNA is kept, with 51 bases framed from the first base. Cut back by 3 bases and 0 bases, the V and J ends lie 15 bases apart. Reading the germline V gene (reference sequence) gives CDR1 SEHNR and CDR2 FQNEAQ. In the paper's terms, the time point label means: around 4 weeks on oral tofacitinib. This sample's treatment or condition label indicates: oral pan-JAK inhibitor, 5-10 mg twice daily. Peripheral blood and lesional scalp punch biopsies were obtained from patients with alopecia areata. After PBMCs were isolated by density centrifugation and stained for CD3, CD4 and CD8, a FACSAria was used to sort CD4+ and CD8+ T cells. The receptor library was made with the immunoSEQ multiplex PCR assay. RNA was extracted from all samples and reverse transcribed into cDNA as template for TCR sequencing. SuperScript III was used to make first-strand cDNA, primed with a 2:1 mix of oligo-dT and random hexamers. A synthetic immune receptor repertoire was used to assess amplification bias, and residual bias was removed computationally. For the original study's pipeline: Raw reads were preprocessed for error removal, and CDR3 was defined according to IMGT conventions as running from the conserved cysteine to phenylalanine. Clonality was computed by normalizing Shannon entropy by log2 of the number of productive unique TCRs and subtracting the result from 1. Whether each scalp clone was CD4 or CD8 was inferred by checking scalp TCRbeta sequences against the CD4 and CD8 repertoires from sorted blood. This immuneACCESS table, as held by TCRdb, lists in-frame sequences with V and J called but not all clones. Of the missing ones, under half trace to an unresolved V gene in checked studies; the others have no known cause. V, J and clone size are taken as reported in that table, and D and trimming were inferred from the DNA itself. This sample holds fewer than 250,000 clones; 45% to 75% were observed only once. The leading ten clones occupy roughly 0.7% of the sample.

Remarks on this clone: The target of this receptor is not known. No qualities accompany the bases; no much larger clone lies one base away.

The chain was built from TRBV7-9 and TRBJ2-1; the D gene cannot be resolved beyond TRBD1 or TRBD2, each matching 5 bases. The TCR originated in a human donor with alopecia areata. The sequences come from CD4+ T cells sorted from blood, collected at week 4, from a patient treated with tofacitinib. The CDR3 region: CASSLYRDPSSYNEQFF. The nucleotide sequence reads as follows: TGTGCCAGCAGCTTGTACCGGGACCCCTCCTCCTACAATGAGCAGTTCTTC.